Shown below are 20 T cell receptor beta chains from a single sample sequenced in a study of PD-1 blockade in classical Hodgkin lymphoma. All trial patients relapsed after autologous stem cell transplantation. Assay used: immunoSEQ multiplex PCR; TCRdb lists only in-frame clones, some missing. This table holds roughly 45,000 clones, around 72% found once. Sample: peripheral blood mononuclear cells (PBMCs), taken before the second cycle of nivolumab. The receptors were sampled from a human donor with classical Hodgkin lymphoma.

This clone has only a few counts. V usage is TRBV10-3 and J usage is TRBJ1-1, with D unresolved. The V gene lost 0 bases and the J gene lost 8 bases, with 4 bases spanning the gap. This CDR3 has 11 residues. Germline values: CDR1 ENHRY, CDR2 SYGVKD. The CDR3 protein is CAISESWEAFF. In nucleotides, the CDR3 is TGTGCCATCAGTGAGTCGTGGGAAGCTTTCTTT.

The rearrangement joins TRBV10-3 to TRBJ1-4; D gene ambiguous. CDR1 and CDR2 from the germline V gene are ENHRY and SYGVKD. The CDR3 is 16 amino acids. V gave up 3 bases and J gave up 0 bases, with 11 bases separating them. The CDR3 region is CAISEIIEATNEKLFF. CDR3 nucleotides: TGTGCCATCAGTGAAATAATCGAGGCAACTAATGAAAAACTGTTTTTT.

The chain uses TRBV9 and TRBJ2-2; D ambiguous. Germline V CDR1 and CDR2: SGDLS, YYNGEE. This CDR3 contains 16 residues. Trimming removed 0 bases from V and 1 base from J, with 10 bases in between. The CDR3 is CASSVAQTKNTGELFF. CDR3 in DNA: TGTGCCAGCAGCGTAGCACAGACGAAGAACACCGGGGAGCTGTTTTTT.

This rearrangement joins TRBV7-2 to TRBJ2-7; 9 positions agree with TRBD1. In germline, CDR1 is SGHTA, CDR2 FQGNSA. This CDR3 region has 16 residues. V lost 1 base and J lost 0; bases outside the gene matches: 4. CDR3 DNA: TGTGCCAGCAGCTTAGGGGGACAGGGAGACTCCTACGAGCAGTACTTC. This encodes CASSLGGQGDSYEQYF.

With respect to this clone: The junction departs from germline at one end; a sequencing error may be responsible. V is TRBV27 and J is TRBJ1-4; D perhaps matches TRBD1 (6 bases). The germline V gene encodes CDR1 MNHEY and CDR2 SMNVEV (reference sequence). The CDR3 loop spans 17 amino acids. CDR3 coding DNA: TGTGCCAGCAGTTCAGTCTTCGTAGGGACACTCCCCGCAAGCGAGGTTTTT. Protein: CASSSVFVGTLPASEVF.

V and J are TRBV7-9 and TRBJ1-1; the D gene is possibly TRBD1 (5 bases). V was clipped by 5 bases and J by 5 bases, with 15 bases between them. Germline assignment: CDR1 SEHNR and CDR2 FQNEAQ (reference sequence). The CDR3 length is 14 residues. The CDR3 bases are TGTGCCAGCAGCCCCGCTGGGGCGGGGACTGAAGCTTTCTTT. It codes for CASSPAGAGTEAFF.

The rearrangement uses TRBV7-2 and TRBJ1-1, with 10 bases identical to TRBD1. V lost 6 bases to trimming and J lost 11 bases; unmatched junction nucleotides: 6. Germline V gives CDR1 SGHTA, CDR2 FQGNSA. The CDR3 extends over 12 amino acids. CDR3: CASRSGQGVAFF. As DNA, the CDR3 is TGTGCCAGCAGGTCCGGACAGGGGGTTGCTTTCTTT.

J is TRBJ2-7 and V is TRBV7-2; no definite D call. The ends were cut back, 4 bases at V and 0 bases at J, with 4 bases in the middle. CDR1 is SGHTA and CDR2 is FQGNSA in the germline V gene. This CDR3 region has 12 residues. This CDR3 reads CASSWSSYEQYF. The CDR3 nucleotides are TGTGCCAGCAGCTGGAGCTCCTACGAGCAGTACTTC.

The chain couples TRBV27 to TRBJ1-5, with D perhaps TRBD1 (5 bases). V was shortened by 3 bases and J by 7 bases, with 13 bases between the two germline ends. Germline CDR1 and CDR2: MNHEY and SMNVEV (reference sequence). The CDR3 consists of 14 residues. The CDR3 loop reads CASSFWGIGQPQHF. The CDR3 bases are TGTGCCAGCAGTTTTTGGGGGATCGGACAGCCCCAGCATTTT.

The chain is built from TRBV5-1 and TRBJ2-1; 7 bases match TRBD1. The V gene's germline CDR1 is SGHRS and CDR2 YFSETQ. Germline trimming cut 4 bases from V and 1 base from J; bases unmatched to any gene: 5. This CDR3 has 15 residues. CDR3 nucleotides: TGCGCCAGCAGCATACAGGGGAGATCCTACAATGAGCAGTTCTTC. Amino acid sequence: CASSIQGRSYNEQFF. Full variable domain (remainder filled in from reference TRBV5-1 and TRBJ2-1): KAGVTQTPRYLIKTRGQQVTLSCSPISGHRSVSWYQQTPGQGLQFLFEYFSETQRNKGNFPGRFSGRQFSNSRSEMNVSTLELGDSALYLCASSIQGRSYNEQFFGPGTRLTVL.

The CDR3 nucleotides are TGCGCCAGCAGCTTGAGGACAGGGCCGGGGGAGACCCAGTACTTC. Its translation is CASSLRTGPGETQYF. The J gene is TRBJ2-5, the V gene TRBV5-1, with 8 bases fitting TRBD1. The germline V gene encodes CDR1 SGHRS and CDR2 YFSETQ. The CDR3 consists of 15 residues. J gave up 5 bases and V 1 base, and 7 bases lay outside the gene matches.

The genes are TRBV27 and TRBJ2-7; tentative D call: TRBD2 (5 bases). CDR1 is MNHEY, CDR2 SMNVEV, per germline (reference sequence). The CDR3 has 12 amino acids. Trimming removed 2 bases at V and 4 bases at J, with 6 bases between. For the CDR3, the DNA is TGTGCCAGCAGTTTAACGGGGTACGAGCAGTACTTC. Its protein product is CASSLTGYEQYF.

V is TRBV19 and J is TRBJ2-5; D gene ambiguous. V lost 2 bases and J 3 bases, leaving 7 bases between the germline ends. In germline, CDR1 is LNHDA, CDR2 SQIVND (reference sequence). The CDR3 totals 13 residues. The CDR3 sequence is CASSIKIKETQYF. The CDR3 DNA reads TGTGCCAGTAGTATAAAAATTAAAGAGACCCAGTACTTC.

Sample share makes this clone medium-sized. The chain combines TRBV5-1 with TRBJ2-7, with 7 bases identical to TRBD1. V shed 4 bases and J 6 bases; nucleotides not matched to a gene: 13. The length of the CDR3 is 15 residues. Looked up from germline, CDR1 is SGHRS and CDR2 is YFSETQ. The CDR3 region has the DNA TGCGCCAGCAGCCCCAAGACAGGGTCTTTGAGCGAGCAGTACTTC. Amino acid sequence: CASSPKTGSLSEQYF.

This chain uses TRBV25-1 with TRBJ1-4; D gene unclear. CDR1 MGHDK and CDR2 SYGVNS come from the germline V gene. Between the trimmed V and J ends, which lost 6 bases and 8 bases, there was a span of 10 bases. This CDR3 region has 12 residues. CDR3 in amino acids: CASRGIREKLFF. CDR3 in DNA: TGTGCCAGCAGGGGGATTCGGGAAAAACTGTTTTTT.

The sample holds one count of this clone. This chain connects TRBV6-5 to TRBJ2-1, with 7 bases lining up with TRBD1. The V gene end was trimmed by 2 bases and the J gene end by 6 bases; junction bases not matched to a gene: 7. The CDR3 loop spans 15 amino acids. Per the germline V gene, CDR1 is MNHEY and CDR2 is SVGAGI. This CDR3 reads CASSYRTGPLNEQFF. CDR3 bases: TGTGCCAGCAGTTACCGGACAGGCCCCCTCAATGAGCAGTTCTTC.

The chain joins TRBV5-1 to TRBJ2-1; D not resolved. CDR1 and CDR2 from the germline V gene are SGHRS and YFSETQ. Trimming removed 7 bases from V and 6 bases from J, with 14 bases in between. This CDR3 is built from 13 residues. In DNA, the CDR3 is TGCGCCAGCGAATATCGGCCGGCCAATGAGCAGTTCTTC. This encodes CASEYRPANEQFF.

V is TRBV5-6 and J is TRBJ2-7, with D perhaps given as TRBD1 or TRBD2 (5 bases each). CDR1 and CDR2 from the germline V gene are SGHDT and YYEEEE. CDR3 length equals 16 residues. Trimming shortened V by 0 bases and J by 3 bases, and 16 bases separated the two germline ends. The CDR3 spells CASSLVNSAGSYEQYF. CDR3 in DNA: TGTGCCAGCAGCTTGGTTAATTCTGCAGGGAGCTACGAGCAGTACTTC.

This clone was observed a single time. V is TRBV4-2 and J is TRBJ1-2, with D unclear. Germline-derived CDR1 and CDR2 are LGHNA and YNFKEQ. Trimming removed 1 base at V and 2 bases at J, with 11 bases between. This CDR3 spans 15 amino acids. The CDR3 spells CASSQGHKTNYGYTF. CDR3 coding DNA: TGTGCCAGCAGCCAAGGACACAAGACGAACTATGGCTACACCTTC.

The chain is built from TRBV7-7 and TRBJ2-5, with 10 bases lining up with TRBD2. J lost 4 bases, V lost 0 bases, and 11 bases had no gene match. Germline V gene data show CDR1 as SSHAT and CDR2 as FNYEAQ (reference sequence). The CDR3 is 18 residues long. The chain's CDR3 is CASSLALALAGSIETQYF. The CDR3 coding sequence is TGTGCCAGCAGCTTAGCTTTGGCACTAGCGGGGTCAATAGAGACCCAGTACTTC. Full variable domain (missing parts from reference TRBV7-7 and TRBJ2-5): GAGVSQSPRYKVTKRGQDVTLRCDPISSHATLYWYQQALGQGPEFLTYFNYEAQPDKSGLPSDRFSAERPEGSISTLTIQRTEQRDSAMYRCASSLALALAGSIETQYFGPGTRLLVL.